Listed here are 18 T cell receptor beta chains from one sample, sequenced in a study of shared clonotypes between healthy human individuals. Assay: immunoSEQ multiplex PCR; the TCRdb copy retains only in-frame clones and omits some. This sample yields approximately 2,200,000 clones, of which 93% are seen a single time; about 1.8% belongs to the top ten. Naive CD8 cells comprised CD45RO-negative, CCR7-positively selected cells, excluding terminally differentiated effector memory CD45RA+ cells. The material sequenced was naive CD8+ T cells from PBMCs. Source of these receptors: a man aged 18 to 29 in good health. Some clones in this sample may be carry-over from other donors' samples.

This clone appeared a single time. The chain links TRBV25-1 to TRBJ1-3; the D is unclear. Germline V gene sequence: CDR1 MGHDK, CDR2 SYGVNS. V lost 4 bases and J lost 3, with 10 bases in between. The length of the CDR3 is 14 residues. The CDR3 DNA sequence: TGTGCCAGCAGTGTGCAGTTTTTTGGAAACACCATATATTTT. It yields the protein CASSVQFFGNTIYF.

The chain couples TRBV10-3 to TRBJ1-5, with D perhaps matching TRBD1 (6 bases). Trimming took off 2 bases at V and 5 bases at J, with 10 bases between the two ends. The CDR3 loop spans 14 amino acids. The germline CDR1 and CDR2 sequences are ENHRY and SYGVKD. This CDR3 reads CAISEPEGDQPQHF. DNA for the CDR3: TGTGCCATCAGTGAGCCAGAGGGGGATCAGCCCCAGCATTTT.

This clone was observed a single time. The gene calls are TRBV5-1 and TRBJ2-3; 15 nucleotides line up with TRBD2. CDR1 SGHRS and CDR2 YFSETQ come from the germline V gene. CDR3 length: 22 residues. Unmatched junction bases numbered 16, after V lost 1 base and J lost 1 base. CDR3 amino acids: CASSLLEGGLAGGLVGTDTQYF. As DNA, the CDR3 is TGCGCCAGCAGCTTGCTAGAGGGGGGACTAGCGGGAGGACTCGTAGGCACAGATACGCAGTATTTT.

The chain combines TRBV2 with TRBJ2-1; tentatively, D is TRBD2 (6 bases). The germline gives CDR1 SNHLY, CDR2 FYNNEI. The CDR3 totals 13 residues. V was clipped by 6 bases and J by 6 bases, with 12 bases between them. The CDR3 DNA sequence: TGTGCCAGCAGGGGGGACTGGCGCAATGAGCAGTTCTTC. Its protein is CASRGDWRNEQFF.

The V and J genes are TRBV15 and TRBJ1-4; D remains ambiguous. Germline-derived CDR1 and CDR2 are LNHNV and YYDKDF (reference sequence). Trimming shortened V by 0 bases and J by 0 bases, and 11 bases separated the two germline ends. The CDR3 spans 17 residues. For the CDR3, the DNA is TGTGCCACCAGCAGAGATCTAGCGGGAGCAACTAATGAAAAACTGTTTTTT. Amino acids: CATSRDLAGATNEKLFF.

This chain joins TRBV5-1 and TRBJ2-7, with 10 bases identical to TRBD2. The CDR3 extends over 15 amino acids. Looked up from germline, CDR1 is SGHRS and CDR2 is YFSETQ. With 5 bases clipped from V and 3 bases from J, the junction kept 8 bases outside the gene matches. The CDR3 loop reads CASSSSGSPFYEQYF. The CDR3 nucleotides read TGCGCCAGCAGTTCTAGCGGGAGTCCATTCTACGAGCAGTACTTC.

This chain joins TRBV7-6 and TRBJ1-1; D remains unclear. V was trimmed by 5 bases and J by 6 bases, leaving 13 bases between them. Germline V lookup: CDR1 SGHVS, CDR2 FNYEAQ. The CDR3 loop spans 13 amino acids. The CDR3 DNA sequence: TGTGCCAGCAGCGGGCCCTTCGACCCTGAAGCTTTCTTT. It yields the protein CASSGPFDPEAFF.

This rearrangement joins TRBV11-2 to TRBJ2-7; tentative D call: TRBD1 (6 bases). Germline V lookup: CDR1 SGHAT, CDR2 FQNNGV. Trimming removed 5 bases from V and 2 bases from J, with 16 bases in between. This CDR3 contains 15 residues. CDR3 sequence reads: CASSLLPGETYEQYF. DNA of the CDR3: TGTGCCAGCAGCCTCCTCCCAGGGGAGACCTACGAGCAGTACTTC.

This chain links TRBV2 with TRBJ2-7, with unresolved D. The CDR3 is 14 amino acids. The germline V gene has CDR1 SNHLY and CDR2 FYNNEI. Trimming pared 1 base from V and 6 bases from J, leaving 13 bases between. The CDR3 sequence is CASSEEGQPGEQYF. The CDR3, as DNA: TGTGCCAGCAGTGAAGAGGGCCAGCCGGGCGAGCAGTACTTC.

CDR3 in amino acids: CASSTRPTIATNEKLFF. The DNA for the CDR3 is TGTGCCAGCAGCACGAGACCCACGATTGCAACTAATGAAAAACTGTTTTTT. This sequence joins TRBV7-9 and TRBJ1-4; D gene uncertain. The CDR3 covers 17 residues. In germline, CDR1 is SEHNR, CDR2 FQNEAQ (reference sequence). Trimming removed 5 bases from V and 0 bases from J, with 16 bases in between.

The chain is built from TRBV28 and TRBJ2-7; D might be TRBD1 or TRBD2, each matching 5 bases. The CDR3 length is 14 residues. V lost 8 bases and J 5 bases, leaving 19 bases between the germline ends. CDR1 is MDHEN, CDR2 SYDVKM, per germline. The CDR3 protein is CASAAAGRLDEQYF. The CDR3 DNA follows: TGTGCCAGCGCCGCGGCAGGGAGATTGGACGAGCAGTACTTC.

V usage is TRBV27 and J usage is TRBJ2-1; the D call may be TRBD1 or TRBD2 (7 bases each). Germline CDR1 MNHEY, CDR2 SMNVEV (reference sequence). With 4 bases removed from V and 4 bases from J, the gap between germline ends came to 11 bases. There are 14 residues in the CDR3. The CDR3 here is CASSWQGGYNEQFF. The CDR3 bases are TGTGCCAGCAGTTGGCAGGGGGGGTACAATGAGCAGTTCTTC.

This chain uses TRBV4-3 with TRBJ1-1; possible D gene TRBD1, 5 bases. In germline, CDR1 is LGHNA, CDR2 YSLEER. This CDR3 spans 16 amino acids. Trimming took off 0 bases at V and 6 bases at J, with 17 bases between the two ends. The CDR3 bases are TGCGCCAGCAGCCAAGATTGGGACCAAAAAAATCCTGAAGCTTTCTTT. Its protein product is CASSQDWDQKNPEAFF.

V is TRBV4-1 and J is TRBJ2-5; the match to TRBD2 covers 11 bases. The CDR3 runs 15 residues. V lost 3 bases, J lost 0 bases, and 0 bases stayed unmatched. Germline CDR1 is MGHRA and CDR2 is YSYEKL. CDR3 DNA sequence: TGCGCCAGCAGCCAGGGACTAGCGGACCAAGAGACCCAGTACTTC. Its translation is CASSQGLADQETQYF.

Of note for this clone: At the DNA level, this CDR3 is encoded by other sequences in the same sample as well. The chain is built from TRBV28 and TRBJ1-1; D is uncertain. CDR1 is MDHEN, CDR2 SYDVKM, per germline. The CDR3 contains 14 residues. Trimming removed 1 base at V and 1 base at J, with 7 bases between. This chain's CDR3 is CASSLSPRNTEAFF. In DNA form, the CDR3 reads TGTGCCAGCAGTTTATCCCCCCGGAACACTGAAGCTTTCTTT.

V and J are TRBV28 and TRBJ1-2; 8 bases fit TRBD1. Germline V gene lookup returns CDR1 MDHEN and CDR2 SYDVKM. Trimming took 4 bases from V and 4 from J; bases not matched to a gene: 5. The CDR3 has 14 residues. The CDR3 DNA sequence: TGTGCCAGCAGTTGGTATACAGGGGGCTATGGCTACACCTTC. This codes for CASSWYTGGYGYTF.

The chain couples TRBV19 to TRBJ2-5; D is unresolved. Trimming stripped 4 bases from V and 5 bases from J, with 11 bases between. From germline, CDR1 is LNHDA and CDR2 SQIVND (reference sequence). This CDR3 is built from 13 residues. The CDR3 protein is CASSTGLRETQYF. CDR3 DNA sequence: TGTGCCAGTAGTACCGGGCTACGGGAGACCCAGTACTTC. The variable domain in full, with the rest retrieved from reference TRBV19 and TRBJ2-5, is DGGITQSPKYLFRKEGQNVTLSCEQNLNHDAMYWYRQDPGQGLRLIYYSQIVNDFQKGDIAEGYSVSREKKESFPLTVTSAQKNPTAFYLCASSTGLRETQYFGPGTRLLVL.

This clone was seen a few times. This chain links TRBV9 with TRBJ1-1, with 8 nucleotides matching TRBD1. CDR1 SGDLS and CDR2 YYNGEE come from the germline V gene. The CDR3 runs to 17 residues. Losses at the gene ends were 0 bases for V and 3 bases for J; bases not matched to a gene: 10. As DNA, the CDR3 is TGTGCCAGCAGCGTAGTGGCAGGGGGCGTAGGGTACACTGAAGCTTTCTTT. Its protein is CASSVVAGGVGYTEAFF.